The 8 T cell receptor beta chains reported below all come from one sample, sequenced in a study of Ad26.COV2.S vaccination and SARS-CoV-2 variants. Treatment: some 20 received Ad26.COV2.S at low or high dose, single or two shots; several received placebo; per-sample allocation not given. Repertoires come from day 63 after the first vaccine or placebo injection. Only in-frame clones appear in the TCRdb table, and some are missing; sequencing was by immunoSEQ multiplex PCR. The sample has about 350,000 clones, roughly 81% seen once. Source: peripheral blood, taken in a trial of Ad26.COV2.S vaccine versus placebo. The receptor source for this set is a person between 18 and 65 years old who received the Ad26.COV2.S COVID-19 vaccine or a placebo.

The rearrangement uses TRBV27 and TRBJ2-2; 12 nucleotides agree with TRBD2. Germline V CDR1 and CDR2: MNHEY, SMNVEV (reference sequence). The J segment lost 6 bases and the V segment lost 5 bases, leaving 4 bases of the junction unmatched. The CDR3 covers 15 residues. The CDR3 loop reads CASSALAGGSGELFF. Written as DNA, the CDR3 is TGTGCCAGCAGTGCCCTAGCGGGAGGGTCCGGGGAGCTGTTTTTT.

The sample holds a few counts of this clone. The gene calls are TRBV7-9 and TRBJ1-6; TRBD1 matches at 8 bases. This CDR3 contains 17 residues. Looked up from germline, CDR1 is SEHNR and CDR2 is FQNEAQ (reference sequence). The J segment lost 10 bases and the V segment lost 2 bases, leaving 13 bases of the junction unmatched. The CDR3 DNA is TGTGCCAGCAGCTTATCCCCGGACAGGGCGGTTCGCTCACCCCTCCACTTT. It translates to CASSLSPDRAVRSPLHF.

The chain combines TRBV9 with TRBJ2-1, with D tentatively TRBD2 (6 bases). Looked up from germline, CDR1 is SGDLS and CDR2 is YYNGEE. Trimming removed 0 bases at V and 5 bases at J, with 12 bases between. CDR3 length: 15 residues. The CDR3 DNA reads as TGTGCCAGCAGCGTAGAAGGGACTTACAACAATGAGCAGTTCTTC. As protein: CASSVEGTYNNEQFF.

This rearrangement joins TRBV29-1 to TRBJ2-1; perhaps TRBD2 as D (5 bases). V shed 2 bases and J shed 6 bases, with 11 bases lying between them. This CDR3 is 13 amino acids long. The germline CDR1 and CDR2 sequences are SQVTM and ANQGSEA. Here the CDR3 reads CSVERELSNEQFF. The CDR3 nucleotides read TGCAGCGTTGAACGGGAACTGAGCAATGAGCAGTTCTTC.

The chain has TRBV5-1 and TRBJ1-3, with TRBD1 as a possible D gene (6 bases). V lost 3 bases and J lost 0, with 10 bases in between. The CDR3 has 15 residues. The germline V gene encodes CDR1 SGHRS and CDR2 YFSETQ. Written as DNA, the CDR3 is TGCGCCAGCAGCTCCTACAGGGACTCTGGAAACACCATATATTTT. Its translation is CASSSYRDSGNTIYF.

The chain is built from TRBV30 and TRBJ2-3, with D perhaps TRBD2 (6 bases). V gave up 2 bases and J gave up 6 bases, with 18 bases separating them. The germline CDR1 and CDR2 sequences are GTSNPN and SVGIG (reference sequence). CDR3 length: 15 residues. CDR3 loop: CAWSTWRGWGDTQYF. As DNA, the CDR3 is TGTGCCTGGAGTACCTGGCGGGGCTGGGGGGATACGCAGTATTTT.

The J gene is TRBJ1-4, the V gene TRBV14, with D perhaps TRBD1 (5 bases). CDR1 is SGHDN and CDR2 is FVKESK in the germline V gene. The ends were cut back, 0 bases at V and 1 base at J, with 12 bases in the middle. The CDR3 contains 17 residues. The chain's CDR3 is CASSQDRGAGTNEKLFF. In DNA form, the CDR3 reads TGTGCCAGCAGCCAAGATAGGGGCGCCGGAACTAATGAAAAACTGTTTTTT.

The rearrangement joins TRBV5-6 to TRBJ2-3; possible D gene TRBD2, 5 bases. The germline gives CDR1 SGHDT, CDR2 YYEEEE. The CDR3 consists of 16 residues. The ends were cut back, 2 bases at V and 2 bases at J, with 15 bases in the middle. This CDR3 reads CASSFGARGNTDTQYF. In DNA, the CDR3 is TGTGCCAGCAGCTTCGGAGCCCGGGGTAACACAGATACGCAGTATTTT.